The sequence of this T cell receptor beta chain was determined in a study of T cells in Graves' hyperthyroidism and ophthalmopathy. Study-level results: Most clonotypes expanded in the thyroid (above 0.001) were also present in blood.

A note on this clonotype: Antigen specificity is unknown.

The CDR3 regions of TCR beta were amplified from RNA transcripts. First-round RT-PCR with HTBI primers amplified the TCR CDR3 region. TCRdb re-called the multiplex PCR reads with MiXCR, one entry per CDR3 protein. The data contain fewer than 650,000 distinct CDR3 sequences, 46% of them singletons. The CDR3 totals 14 residues. Per the germline V gene, CDR1 is SEHNR and CDR2 is FQNEAQ (reference sequence). The V and J ends lost 1 base and 3 bases respectively, with 9 bases between them. The sequence came from an adult woman with Graves' disease, either hyperthyroidism or ophthalmopathy (not recorded which). The chain is built from TRBV7-9 and TRBJ1-1; D is uncertain. The specimen was peripheral blood or thyroid tissue (not recorded which). In nucleotides, the CDR3 is TGTGCCAGCAGCTTAGTGGAGTGCGACACTGAAGCTTTCTTT. This translates into CASSLVECDTEAFF.